One and the same sample provided the 19 T cell receptor beta chains below, sequenced in a study of patients and donors after allogeneic stem cell transplantation. From the RT-PCR reads, TCRdb called clonotypes with MiXCR, one entry per CDR3 protein. This sample carries 800,000 to 1,000,000 distinct CDR3 sequences, about 20% of them seen once, and the ten largest clones take approximately 5.9%. Material for sequencing was blood, either unsorted or a sorted T cell fraction (not recorded which). These TCRs come from a human donor who was either an allogeneic HSCT recipient or a stem cell or donor lymphocyte infusion donor (not recorded which). It is not recorded whose cells these are; they may come from a transplant donor.

The V call is TRBV5-6, the J call TRBJ2-2; D remains unclear. V was trimmed by 1 base and J by 5 bases, leaving 24 bases between them. Germline CDR1 reads SGHDT; CDR2 reads YYEEEE. The CDR3 totals 19 residues. CDR3 protein: CASSLRTSSIPPLTGELFF. The CDR3 nucleotides read TGTGCCAGCAGCTTGAGAACGAGTAGCATACCCCCCTTAACCGGGGAGCTGTTTTTT.

This clonotype was counted a few times. This chain uses TRBV20-1 with TRBJ2-5, with no clear D. V lost 6 bases, J lost 6 bases, and 23 bases lay in between. CDR1 is DFQATT, CDR2 SNEGSKA, per germline (reference sequence). The CDR3 has 15 amino acids. As DNA, the CDR3 is TGCAGTGCCGTCAACCCCGGCACTCTACATAAGACCCAGTACTTC. Amino acid sequence: CSAVNPGTLHKTQYF.

The chain links TRBV9 to TRBJ1-2; 7 nucleotides match TRBD1. V was clipped by 0 bases and J by 7 bases; unmatched bases: 3. Germline V gives CDR1 SGDLS, CDR2 YYNGEE. CDR3 size: 13 residues. The CDR3 region has the DNA TGTGCCAGCAGCGTAGGACAGGGCTTTGGCTACACCTTC. Translating it yields CASSVGQGFGYTF. The variable domain in full, with the rest retrieved from reference TRBV9 and TRBJ1-2, is DSGVTQTPKHLITATGQRVTLRCSPRSGDLSVYWYQQSLDQGLQFLIQYYNGEERAKGNILERFSAQQFPDLHSELNLSSLELGDSALYFCASSVGQGFGYTFGSGTRLTVV.

The rearrangement uses TRBV29-1 and TRBJ2-5; 7 positions match TRBD1. Germline CDR1 SQVTM, CDR2 ANQGSEA. The CDR3 contains 15 residues. V lost 4 bases, J lost 5 bases, and 13 bases stayed unmatched. The CDR3 protein is CSVAYGSRGRETQYF. CDR3 coding DNA: TGCAGCGTTGCGTACGGCTCGAGGGGGCGGGAGACCCAGTACTTC.

This chain links TRBV29-1 with TRBJ2-1; 8 bases are shared with TRBD2. This CDR3 contains 13 residues. V lost 4 bases to trimming and J lost 11 bases; unmatched junction nucleotides: 10. The germline V gene has CDR1 SQVTM and CDR2 ANQGSEA. CDR3 nucleotide sequence: TGCAGCGTTGTTGGAGCGGGAGTCGGGAAGCAGTTCTTC. It codes for CSVVGAGVGKQFF.

V usage is TRBV7-6 and J usage is TRBJ2-7; TRBD1 agrees at 7 bases. Trimming removed 6 bases from V and 4 bases from J; junction bases left unmatched: 6. Germline V gene sequence: CDR1 SGHVS, CDR2 FNYEAQ. CDR3 length: 13 residues. Written as DNA, the CDR3 is TGTGCCAGCAGTTACCCGGGACAGTACGAGCAGTACTTC. This gives the protein CASSYPGQYEQYF. Together with reference TRBV7-6 and TRBJ2-7, the CDR3 gives the full variable domain: GAGVSQSPRYKVTKRGQDVALRCDPISGHVSLYWYRQALGQGPEFLTYFNYEAQQDKSGLPNDRFSAERPEGSISTLTIQRTEQRDSAMYRCASSYPGQYEQYFGPGTRLTVT.

This clonotype was seen many times. The V call is TRBV6-1, the J call TRBJ1-4; 7 bases line up with TRBD1. This CDR3 region has 14 residues. CDR1 is MNHNS and CDR2 is SASEGT in the germline V gene. The V segment lost 5 bases and the J segment 3 bases; nucleotides outside the gene matches: 3. CDR3 sequence (DNA): TGTGCCAGCAGTAGGGGGCCGGCTAATGAAAAACTGTTTTTT. This translates into CASSRGPANEKLFF.

The chain carries TRBV25-1 and TRBJ2-3; TRBD2 agrees at 9 bases. The germline gives CDR1 MGHDK, CDR2 SYGVNS. The V and J ends lost 4 bases and 9 bases, in that order; junction bases with no gene match: 8. The CDR3 runs 14 residues. The CDR3 bases are TGTGCCAGCAGTGCGGTAGGCGGGGGGGTCACGCAGTATTTT. This encodes CASSAVGGGVTQYF.

J is TRBJ2-2 and V is TRBV29-1; 11 nucleotides align to TRBD1. The junction had 11 bases not matched to a gene; V was cut back by 5 bases and J by 3 bases. Germline CDR1 is SQVTM and CDR2 is ANQGSEA. The CDR3 length is 17 residues. Here the CDR3 DNA reads TGCAGCGTTTTGGACAGGGGGCAAAAGGGTTACACCGGGGAGCTGTTTTTT. It yields the protein CSVLDRGQKGYTGELFF.

This chain uses TRBV20-1 with TRBJ2-3; weak D call: TRBD1 (7 bases). CDR3 length equals 16 residues. Germline V gene sequence: CDR1 DFQATT, CDR2 SNEGSKA (reference sequence). V was cut by 6 bases and J by 6 bases, with 25 bases left in between. Written as DNA, the CDR3 is TGCAGTGCCCTTACCTCGACAGGGAGGTGGACGGATACGCAGTATTTT. Amino acid sequence: CSALTSTGRWTDTQYF.

This clonotype came up a few times. The V and J genes are TRBV5-1 and TRBJ1-1; D unclear. Germline CDR1 SGHRS, CDR2 YFSETQ. The CDR3 runs 15 residues. V was pared by 2 bases and J by 0 bases, with 11 bases between. The CDR3 sequence: CASSFTTSLNTEAFF. The DNA of the CDR3 is TGCGCCAGCAGCTTTACAACTAGTTTGAACACTGAAGCTTTCTTT.

In the case of this clonotype: The junction departs from germline at one end; a sequencing error may be responsible. V is TRBV5-6 and J is TRBJ2-2, with D perhaps given as TRBD1 or TRBD2 (5 bases each). The CDR3 is made up of 14 amino acids. Germline loops: CDR1 SGHDT, CDR2 YYEEEE. The CDR3 here is CASSLQGSTGELSF. The CDR3 nucleotides read TGTGCCAGCAGCTTGCAGGGTAGTACCGGGGAGCTGTCTTTT.

This clonotype was seen only a few times. CDR3 bases: TGTGCCAGCAGTTACTCAGGGGGGGCTGGACAAGAGACCCAGTACTTC. It yields the protein CASSYSGGAGQETQYF. This chain connects TRBV6-2 or TRBV6-3 to TRBJ2-5; TRBD2 might be the D (7 bases). V was shortened by 0 bases and J by 2 bases, with 13 bases between the two germline ends. The CDR3 is 16 residues long. The germline V gene has CDR1 MNHEY and CDR2 SVGEGT.

There are a few counts of this clonotype. V is TRBV29-1 and J is TRBJ2-1, with 7 bases fitting TRBD1. The CDR3 has 15 residues. V was clipped by 6 bases and J by 6 bases; unmatched bases: 14. CDR1 is SQVTM and CDR2 is ANQGSEA in the germline V gene. The CDR3 nucleotides are TGCAGCGTCCTCTCGGGCAGGGGGTATCCCAATGAGCAGTTCTTC. Protein product: CSVLSGRGYPNEQFF.

This chain joins TRBV14 and TRBJ2-5; D might be TRBD2 (5 bases). The ends were cut back, 2 bases at V and 5 bases at J, with 18 bases in the middle. The CDR3 consists of 16 residues. Germline CDR1 is SGHDN and CDR2 is FVKESK. CDR3 loop: CASSQQSSELSETQYF. The CDR3, as DNA: TGTGCCAGCAGCCAACAAAGTAGCGAACTCTCGGAGACCCAGTACTTC.

The gene calls are TRBV6-2 or TRBV6-3 and TRBJ2-1; D tentatively reads TRBD1 or TRBD2 (6 bases each). This CDR3 is built from 15 residues. In germline, CDR1 is MNHEY, CDR2 SVGEGT. Trimming took off 6 bases at V and 2 bases at J, with 14 bases between the two ends. CDR3: CASSLGQRAYNEQFF. CDR3 DNA: TGTGCCAGCAGCCTTGGACAGCGGGCCTACAATGAGCAGTTCTTC.

This chain joins TRBV20-1 and TRBJ2-2; 7 bases map to TRBD2. The ends lost 3 bases at V and 4 bases at J; junction bases unmatched: 11. The length of the CDR3 is 16 residues. Germline V lookup: CDR1 DFQATT, CDR2 SNEGSKA (reference sequence). The chain's CDR3 is CSASVGAGEVTGELFF. The DNA for the CDR3 is TGCAGTGCTAGTGTAGGGGCGGGAGAGGTCACCGGGGAGCTGTTTTTT.

The chain links TRBV12-3 or TRBV12-4 to TRBJ1-5, with D tentatively TRBD1 (5 bases). Between the trimmed V and J ends, which lost 4 bases and 9 bases, there was a span of 10 bases. This CDR3 contains 12 residues. DNA for the CDR3: TGTGCCAGCAGTTCAGGGAAAAGGCCCCAGCATTTT. Its translation: CASSSGKRPQHF.

The V and J genes are TRBV5-1 and TRBJ2-2; no clear D gene. Germline loops: CDR1 SGHRS, CDR2 YFSETQ. V was cut by 6 bases and J by 1 base, with 13 bases left in between. The CDR3 loop spans 15 amino acids. The CDR3 spells CASTEAPWNTGELFF. In nucleotides, the CDR3 is TGCGCCAGCACCGAGGCGCCCTGGAACACCGGGGAGCTGTTTTTT.